The 16 T cell receptor beta chains below come from one sample, sequenced in a study of siplizumab effects on memory and regulatory T cells. The data were produced by immunoSEQ multiplex PCR, yet TCRdb's version contains in-frame clones alone and is incomplete. The sample has around 68,000 clones; around 90% are singletons. What was sequenced was Tregs sorted from blood. These receptors came from a human donor in good health.

A single count supports this clone. The chain is built from TRBV5-4 and TRBJ1-2, with D possibly being TRBD1 (6 bases). Germline V CDR1 and CDR2: SGHNT, YYREEE (reference sequence). The CDR3 is made up of 14 amino acids. V lost 2 bases and J 4 bases, leaving 12 bases between the germline ends. Here the CDR3 DNA reads TGTGCCAGCAGCTTTGGACAGTTGACCTATGGCTACACCTTC. Protein product: CASSFGQLTYGYTF.

The V gene is TRBV13, the J gene TRBJ2-7; possibly TRBD2 for D (5 bases). There are 12 residues in the CDR3. The germline V gene has CDR1 PRHDT and CDR2 FYEKMQ (reference sequence). The V end was cut by 5 bases, the J end by 2 bases, with 7 bases between. The CDR3 is CASSVGAYEQYF. CDR3 DNA sequence: TGTGCCAGCAGCGTCGGGGCCTACGAGCAGTACTTC.

The gene calls are TRBV5-4 and TRBJ1-2; TRBD1 might be the D (5 bases). V was clipped by 4 bases and J by 5 bases, with 21 bases between them. The CDR3 is made up of 16 amino acids. Germline CDR1 SGHNT, CDR2 YYREEE (reference sequence). The CDR3 DNA reads as TGTGCCAGCAGCCCCCGCGGCGGGGCGGTTTTATATGGCTACACCTTC. Residues: CASSPRGGAVLYGYTF.

This clone has only one observation. The rearrangement uses TRBV7-9 and TRBJ2-6; the D gene is possibly TRBD2 (5 bases). Germline loops: CDR1 SEHNR, CDR2 FQNEAQ (reference sequence). V was pared by 5 bases and J by 1 base, with 15 bases between. The CDR3 runs to 17 residues. CDR3 amino acids: CASSLLAGGSGANVLTF. CDR3 nucleotide sequence: TGTGCCAGCAGCCTCCTGGCGGGTGGTTCTGGGGCCAACGTCCTGACTTTC. The full variable domain, its missing parts supplied by reference TRBV7-9 and TRBJ2-6, is DTGVSQNPRHKITKRGQNVTFRCDPISEHNRLYWYRQTLGQGPEFLTYFQNEAQLEKSRLLSDRFSAERPKGSFSTLEIQRTEQGDSAMYLCASSLLAGGSGANVLTFGAGSRLTVL.

This clone was picked up a small number of times. This sample also contains other DNA sequences that code for the same CDR3. The chain combines TRBV7-9 with TRBJ1-5; no clear D gene. CDR3 length: 13 amino acids. Per germline, CDR1 SEHNR and CDR2 FQNEAQ (reference sequence). Trimming left V 3 bases short and J 4 bases short, with 7 bases between. This CDR3 reads CASSLDGNQPQHF. CDR3 coding DNA: TGTGCCAGCAGCTTGGACGGTAATCAGCCCCAGCATTTT. The full variable domain, completed using reference TRBV7-9 and TRBJ1-5, is DTGVSQNPRHKITKRGQNVTFRCDPISEHNRLYWYRQTLGQGPEFLTYFQNEAQLEKSRLLSDRFSAERPKGSFSTLEIQRTEQGDSAMYLCASSLDGNQPQHFGDGTRLSIL.

The V gene is TRBV15, the J gene TRBJ1-2, with D perhaps matching TRBD1 (6 bases). This CDR3 region has 12 residues. Germline V gene data show CDR1 as LNHNV and CDR2 as YYDKDF (reference sequence). In DNA form, the CDR3 reads TGTGCAACAGGGCAAGCTAACTATGGCTACACCTTC. Translation gives CATGQANYGYTF.

The rearrangement uses TRBV30 and TRBJ2-5, with D possibly matching TRBD1 (6 bases). The CDR3 runs 13 residues. The ends were cut back, 5 bases at V and 10 bases at J, with 20 bases in the middle. The V gene's germline CDR1 is GTSNPN and CDR2 SVGIG (reference sequence). The CDR3 reads CAWGGMIQGGQYF. The DNA of the CDR3 is TGTGCCTGGGGGGGCATGATACAGGGTGGCCAGTACTTC. The whole variable domain, remainder taken from reference TRBV30 and TRBJ2-5, is SQTIHQWPATLVQPVGSPLSLECTVEGTSNPNLYWYRQAAGRGLQLLFYSVGIGQISSEVPQNLSASRPQDRQFILSSKKLLLSDSGFYLCAWGGMIQGGQYFGPGTRLLVL.

Of note for this clone: The junction does not match germline at one end; this may be a read error. The V and J genes are TRBV6-1 and TRBJ2-7; 7 nucleotides line up with TRBD2. CDR1 MNHNS and CDR2 SASEGT come from the germline V gene. This CDR3 region has 13 residues. CDR3 loop: CASREAGSSEQYF. CDR3 in DNA: TGTGCCAGCAGAGAAGCGGGGAGCTCCGAGCAGTACTTC.

The gene calls are TRBV6-1 and TRBJ2-5; 7 positions match TRBD2. V shed 8 bases, J shed 1 base, and the junction held 7 bases outside the gene matches. This CDR3 spans 14 amino acids. Germline V gives CDR1 MNHNS, CDR2 SASEGT. CDR3 protein: CASLGGGAQETQYF. In nucleotides, the CDR3 is TGTGCCAGCCTCGGGGGAGGGGCCCAAGAGACCCAGTACTTC.

This clone appeared once. The chain combines TRBV5-4 with TRBJ2-2; a weak D match, TRBD2 (6 bases). This CDR3 contains 12 residues. The V and J ends lost 0 bases and 11 bases respectively, with 8 bases between them. Looked up from germline, CDR1 is SGHNT and CDR2 is YYREEE (reference sequence). In DNA, the CDR3 is TGTGCCAGCAGCTTGGTTGCGGGAGAGCTGTTTTTT. Encoded protein: CASSLVAGELFF.

V usage is TRBV4-2 and J usage is TRBJ1-1; D gene ambiguous. V lost 3 bases, J lost 7 bases, and 6 bases lay in between. The CDR3 length is 11 residues. CDR1 is LGHNA and CDR2 is YNFKEQ in the germline V gene. CDR3 sequence reads: CASSHAGEAFF. The CDR3 DNA reads as TGTGCCAGCAGCCACGCCGGTGAAGCTTTCTTT.

The chain carries TRBV7-2 and TRBJ2-3; D call uncertain. V shed 5 bases and J shed 5 bases, with 17 bases lying between them. The CDR3 is made up of 15 amino acids. CDR1 is SGHTA, CDR2 FQGNSA, per germline. The CDR3 region has the DNA TGTGCCAGCAGCGCCCTCTTAAAACCGGGAGATACGCAGTATTTT. It is translated as CASSALLKPGDTQYF.

This clone was counted a single time. V usage is TRBV5-1 and J usage is TRBJ2-3, with D unclear. Germline V gene sequence: CDR1 SGHRS, CDR2 YFSETQ. V lost 4 bases to trimming and J lost 5 bases, with 5 bases between them. CDR3 length: 11 residues. CDR3 sequence: CASSVLDTQYF. The CDR3 DNA is TGCGCCAGCAGCGTCTTAGATACGCAGTATTTT.

The J gene is TRBJ2-2, the V gene TRBV7-2; 8 positions agree with TRBD2. V shed 1 base and J 8 bases; nucleotides not matched to a gene: 9. The CDR3 runs 16 residues. From germline, CDR1 is SGHTA and CDR2 FQGNSA. The CDR3 sequence: CASSLVRTSPGGELFF. CDR3 nucleotide sequence: TGTGCCAGCAGCTTAGTACGGACTAGCCCTGGTGGGGAGCTGTTTTTT.

V and J are TRBV18 and TRBJ2-5, with D perhaps TRBD1 or TRBD2 (5 bases each). The CDR3 loop spans 13 amino acids. The V gene's germline CDR1 is KGHSH and CDR2 LQKENI. The V end was cut by 6 bases, the J end by 4 bases, with 12 bases between. The CDR3 nucleotides read TGTGCCAGCTCTCGGGACCTACGAGAGACCCAGTACTTC. The encoded protein is CASSRDLRETQYF.

CDR3 residues: CASSLGPGATNEKLFF. The CDR3 nucleotides are TGTGCCAGCAGCTTAGGCCCAGGGGCAACTAATGAAAAACTGTTTTTT. The V and J genes are TRBV7-6 and TRBJ1-4; weak D call: TRBD1 (6 bases). CDR3 length: 16 residues. Germline V lookup: CDR1 SGHVS, CDR2 FNYEAQ. V was cut by 1 base and J by 0 bases, with 9 bases left in between. Based on the CDR3 plus reference TRBV7-6 and TRBJ1-4, the full variable domain is GAGVSQSPRYKVTKRGQDVALRCDPISGHVSLYWYRQALGQGPEFLTYFNYEAQQDKSGLPNDRFSAERPEGSISTLTIQRTEQRDSAMYRCASSLGPGATNEKLFFGSGTQLSVL.